Shown below are 26 T cell receptor beta chains from a single sample sequenced in a study of control samples from healthy donors and cancer patients. Here immunoSEQ multiplex PCR was the method, and the copy in TCRdb shows in-frame clones only, minus some. The data show 130,000 or so clones, roughly 92% seen once. The sample consisted of blood. These receptors came from a man in his forties or fifties in good health.

This chain joins TRBV7-4 and TRBJ1-1; 8 nucleotides agree with TRBD1. The junction had 7 bases not matched to a gene; V was cut back by 4 bases and J by 3 bases. Germline CDR1 reads SGHVT; CDR2 reads SQSDAQ. CDR3 length: 15 amino acids. CDR3 sequence reads: CASSCQGAPDTEAFF. CDR3 coding DNA: TGTGCCAGCAGCTGCCAGGGGGCGCCGGACACTGAAGCTTTCTTT.

The chain uses TRBV6-1 and TRBJ1-5; D gene uncertain. The CDR3 consists of 15 residues. CDR1 is MNHNS and CDR2 is SASEGT in the germline V gene. The V end lost 1 base, the J end lost 11 bases, and 18 bases lay between the germline ends. The chain's CDR3 is CASSEGDVYASTQHF. The CDR3 DNA follows: TGTGCCAGCAGTGAAGGGGATGTCTACGCCTCGACCCAGCATTTT.

The chain carries TRBV13 and TRBJ2-2; a possible D gene is TRBD1 (6 bases). The CDR3 consists of 17 residues. The germline V gene has CDR1 PRHDT and CDR2 FYEKMQ (reference sequence). V dropped 5 bases and J dropped 3 bases, with 19 bases sitting between them. The CDR3 sequence: CASSDGGVDSDTGELFF. CDR3 nucleotide sequence: TGTGCCAGCAGCGACGGAGGAGTGGACAGCGACACCGGGGAGCTGTTTTTT.

This chain joins TRBV7-9 and TRBJ1-3; 8 bases line up with TRBD1. From germline, CDR1 is SEHNR and CDR2 FQNEAQ (reference sequence). This CDR3 is 16 amino acids long. Trimming cost V 1 base and J 1 base; bases outside gene matches: 3. This CDR3 is CASSLGRGLSGNTIYF. For the CDR3, the DNA is TGTGCCAGCAGCTTAGGCAGGGGGCTTTCTGGAAACACCATATATTTT.

V is TRBV23-1 and J is TRBJ1-5; D not resolved. TRBV23-1 is marked as an open reading frame, function uncertain. Trimming left V 1 base short and J 5 bases short, with 18 bases between. The CDR3 contains 17 residues. DNA for the CDR3: TGCGCCAGCAGTCAATTCCCCAAGTACAGATCATATCAGCCCCAGCATTTT. The encoded protein is CASSQFPKYRSYQPQHF.

The V and J genes are TRBV6-4 and TRBJ2-3; no reliable D call. CDR1 and CDR2 (germline): MRHNA, SNTAGT. V gave up 4 bases and J gave up 0 bases, with 14 bases separating them. This CDR3 comprises 16 residues. CDR3 in DNA: TGTGCCAGCAGTGCGTTCGGAGACGCTAGCACAGATACGCAGTATTTT. Its translation is CASSAFGDASTDTQYF.

V and J are TRBV5-8 and TRBJ1-5; D perhaps matches TRBD1 (5 bases). Germline CDR1 SGHTS, CDR2 YDEGEE. The CDR3 has 14 residues. V lost 4 bases and J 7 bases, leaving 15 bases between the germline ends. DNA of the CDR3: TGTGCCAGCAGCCCTGGGGCACTCTGGCAGCCCCAGCATTTT. It is translated as CASSPGALWQPQHF.

The chain employs TRBV6-2 or TRBV6-3 and TRBJ2-2; TRBD2 is a possible D gene (5 bases). In germline, CDR1 is MNHEY, CDR2 SVGEGT. This CDR3 spans 15 amino acids. V was pared by 2 bases and J by 4 bases, with 11 bases between. CDR3 DNA: TGTGCCAGCAGTTACGTGGGCGGGCCCACCGGGGAGCTGTTTTTT. Translation: CASSYVGGPTGELFF.

The chain is built from TRBV7-2 and TRBJ2-5; D is possibly TRBD2 (5 bases). V was cut by 5 bases and J by 2 bases, with 12 bases left in between. CDR3 length: 14 amino acids. Germline lookup yields CDR1 SGHTA and CDR2 FQGNSA. The CDR3 DNA sequence: TGTGCCAGCAGCGTTAGCGCGCAACAAGAGACCCAGTACTTC. It is translated as CASSVSAQQETQYF.

The chain carries TRBV21-1 and TRBJ2-1; the table names TRBD2, a call not compared with the DNA. TRBV21-1 is given as a pseudogene. There are 20 residues in the CDR3. This chain's CDR3 is CASSKLGIDGGSDYYNEQFF. The CDR3, as DNA: TGTGCCAGCAGCAAATTGGGAATCGACGGGGGAAGCGACTACTACAATGAGCAGTTCTTC.

CDR3 bases: TGTGCCAGCAGCTTAGGACAGGGGGCAACAGATACGCAGTATTTT. As protein: CASSLGQGATDTQYF. The chain has TRBV7-9 and TRBJ2-3, with TRBD1 matching 10 bases. This CDR3 region has 15 residues. From germline, CDR1 is SEHNR and CDR2 FQNEAQ (reference sequence). V dropped 1 base and J dropped 3; count of bases not matched to a gene: 1.

The V call is TRBV5-4, the J call TRBJ1-1; possible D gene TRBD1, 5 bases. Germline assignment: CDR1 SGHNT and CDR2 YYREEE (reference sequence). Trimming shortened V by 7 bases and J by 1 base, and 8 bases separated the two germline ends. There are 12 residues in the CDR3. CDR3 bases: TGTGCCAGCGGGGGGGGGAACACTGAAGCTTTCTTT. Protein product: CASGGGNTEAFF.

This clone is a singleton in its sample. V is TRBV15 and J is TRBJ1-2; weak D call: TRBD1 (5 bases). V was trimmed by 1 base and J by 7 bases, leaving 13 bases between them. The CDR3 loop spans 14 amino acids. Germline CDR1 reads LNHNV; CDR2 reads YYDKDF (reference sequence). The CDR3 coding sequence is TGTGCCACCAGCAGAGGAGGGGTGGCAGGTGGCTACACCTTC. It encodes CATSRGGVAGGYTF.

V is TRBV3-1 (or the pseudogene TRBV3-2) and J is TRBJ1-6; no firm D call. The CDR3 covers 16 residues. V was trimmed by 2 bases and J by 3 bases, leaving 11 bases between them. Germline assignment: CDR1 LGHDT and CDR2 YNNKEL (reference sequence). The CDR3 protein is CASSQFSPSYNSPLHF. The CDR3 DNA reads TGTGCCAGCAGCCAATTCTCGCCGAGCTATAATTCACCCCTCCACTTT.

This clone is a singleton in its sample. The V gene is TRBV3-1 (or the pseudogene TRBV3-2), the J gene TRBJ1-1; perhaps TRBD1 as D (6 bases). Germline V gene lookup returns CDR1 LGHDT and CDR2 YNNKEL (reference sequence). V was shortened by 1 base and J by 6 bases, with 12 bases between the two germline ends. The CDR3 runs to 14 residues. The CDR3 sequence: CASSQVGGGSEAFF. The CDR3 nucleotides are TGTGCCAGCAGCCAAGTGGGAGGGGGGTCTGAAGCTTTCTTT.

This chain connects TRBV18 to TRBJ2-1; D is perhaps TRBD1 or TRBD2 (5 bases each). Trimming removed 3 bases from V and 6 bases from J, with 9 bases in between. CDR1 is KGHSH and CDR2 is LQKENI in the germline V gene. The CDR3 spans 13 residues. CDR3 protein: CASSPGVINEQFF. DNA for the CDR3: TGTGCCAGCTCACCGGGGGTGATCAATGAGCAGTTCTTC.

The chain couples TRBV7-2 to TRBJ1-5, with TRBD1 matching 8 bases. CDR1 SGHTA and CDR2 FQGNSA come from the germline V gene. This CDR3 comprises 18 residues. Trimming cost V 5 bases and J 1 base; bases outside gene matches: 13. The CDR3 coding sequence is TGTGCCAGCAGCCCCGGGACAGGACCCGGTTGGAGCAATCAGCCCCAGCATTTT. It encodes CASSPGTGPGWSNQPQHF.

This chain connects TRBV11-2 to TRBJ2-2, with 9 bases fitting TRBD2. CDR1 is SGHAT and CDR2 is FQNNGV in the germline V gene. The CDR3 consists of 20 residues. V shed 0 bases, J shed 2 bases, and the junction held 13 bases outside the gene matches. CDR3 in amino acids: CASSLDRVTAGGRNTGELFF. The DNA of the CDR3 is TGTGCCAGCAGCTTAGATCGGGTCACAGCGGGGGGACGTAACACCGGGGAGCTGTTTTTT.

CDR3 loop: CATSGSQETQYF. The CDR3 DNA is TGTGCCACCAGTGGGAGTCAAGAGACCCAGTACTTC. The chain combines TRBV24-1 with TRBJ2-5; D uncertain. The V gene lost 5 bases and the J gene lost 2 bases, with 5 bases spanning the gap. The CDR3 is 12 residues long. CDR1 and CDR2 from the germline V gene are KGHDR and SFDVKD.

V and J are TRBV10-3 and TRBJ2-1, with TRBD1 as a possible D gene (6 bases). From germline, CDR1 is ENHRY and CDR2 SYGVKD. V lost 11 bases to trimming and J lost 6 bases, with 20 bases between them. The CDR3 loop spans 14 amino acids. Here the CDR3 DNA reads TGTGCCTCGAAGCAGGGGCAGGCGGGCAATGAGCAGTTCTTC. Translating it yields CASKQGQAGNEQFF.

This chain links TRBV5-4 with TRBJ1-1; the match to TRBD1 covers 8 bases. Germline V gene sequence: CDR1 SGHNT, CDR2 YYREEE (reference sequence). This CDR3 comprises 15 residues. The junction had 9 bases not matched to a gene; V was cut back by 4 bases and J by 4 bases. The CDR3 reads CASSTPPDRGTEAFF. The CDR3 nucleotides are TGTGCCAGCAGCACCCCACCCGACAGGGGCACTGAAGCTTTCTTT.

The V and J genes are TRBV11-2 and TRBJ1-2; no clear D gene. Per germline, CDR1 SGHAT and CDR2 FQNNGV. The CDR3 spans 13 residues. Trimming took 1 base from V and 8 from J, leaving 11 bases between them. CDR3 nucleotides: TGTGCCAGCAGCTTAGTGGCAGGCAGGGGCTACACCTTC. This codes for CASSLVAGRGYTF.

The gene calls are TRBV19 and TRBJ1-2, with D unclear. Germline assignment: CDR1 LNHDA and CDR2 SQIVND (reference sequence). There are 13 residues in the CDR3. The CDR3 reads CAVPAASNYGYTF. CDR3 DNA: TGTGCGGTTCCGGCAGCCTCTAACTATGGCTACACCTTC. The full variable domain, its missing parts supplied by reference TRBV19 and TRBJ1-2, is DGGITQSPKYLFRKEGQNVTLSCEQNLNHDAMYWYRQDPGQGLRLIYYSQIVNDFQKGDIAEGYSVSREKKESFPLTVTSAQKNPTAFYLCAVPAASNYGYTFGSGTRLTVV.

This chain uses TRBV7-9 with TRBJ2-2, with D tentatively TRBD1 or TRBD2 (5 bases each). With 11 bases removed from V and 1 base from J, the gap between germline ends came to 14 bases. The CDR3 is 14 amino acids. The germline gives CDR1 SEHNR, CDR2 FQNEAQ (reference sequence). The CDR3 spells CAGTQGRNTGELFF. The CDR3 nucleotides are TGTGCCGGGACCCAGGGAAGGAACACCGGGGAGCTGTTTTTT.

The rearrangement joins TRBV15 to TRBJ1-2, with 7 bases that match TRBD1. This CDR3 spans 15 amino acids. Germline values: CDR1 LNHNV, CDR2 YYDKDF (reference sequence). V lost 0 bases to trimming and J lost 6 bases; unmatched junction nucleotides: 7. Here the CDR3 reads CATSRDSGGGDGYTF. CDR3 in DNA: TGTGCCACCAGCAGAGATAGTGGAGGGGGCGATGGCTACACCTTC.

V gene TRBV7-9 combines with J gene TRBJ2-3; D is unclear. V was trimmed by 4 bases and J by 2 bases, leaving 10 bases between them. CDR3 size: 14 residues. Germline assignment: CDR1 SEHNR and CDR2 FQNEAQ (reference sequence). The chain's CDR3 is CASSSPSITDTQYF. The DNA of the CDR3 is TGTGCCAGCAGCTCTCCCAGCATCACAGATACGCAGTATTTT.